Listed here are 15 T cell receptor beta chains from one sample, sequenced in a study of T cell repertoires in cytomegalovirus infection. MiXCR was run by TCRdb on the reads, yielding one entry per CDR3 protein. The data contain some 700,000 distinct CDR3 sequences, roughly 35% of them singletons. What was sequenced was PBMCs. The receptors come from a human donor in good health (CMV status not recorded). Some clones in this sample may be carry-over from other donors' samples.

The CDR3 region is CASSLGTGKAPLHF. The CDR3 nucleotides read TGCGCCAGCAGCCTTGGGACAGGGAAGGCTCCCCTCCACTTT. This rearrangement joins TRBV4-1 to TRBJ1-6; 9 nucleotides match TRBD1. This CDR3 comprises 14 residues. CDR1 and CDR2 from the germline V gene are MGHRA and YSYEKL. V gave up 4 bases and J gave up 13 bases; unmatched junction bases: 8.

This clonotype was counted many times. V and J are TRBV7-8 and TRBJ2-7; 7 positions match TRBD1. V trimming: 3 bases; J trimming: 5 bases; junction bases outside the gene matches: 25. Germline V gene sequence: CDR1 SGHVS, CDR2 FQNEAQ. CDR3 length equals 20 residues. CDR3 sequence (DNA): TGTGCCAGCAGCTTGGAAAGAGACCGGGACAGTCTCCCTTTATTTGACGAGCAGTACTTC. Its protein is CASSLERDRDSLPLFDEQYF.

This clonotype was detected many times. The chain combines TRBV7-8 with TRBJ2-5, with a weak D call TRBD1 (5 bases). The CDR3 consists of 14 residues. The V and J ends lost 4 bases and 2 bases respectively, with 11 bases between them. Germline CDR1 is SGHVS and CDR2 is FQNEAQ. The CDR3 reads CASSYRQSQETQYF. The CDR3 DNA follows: TGTGCCAGCAGCTACCGACAGTCACAAGAGACCCAGTACTTC.

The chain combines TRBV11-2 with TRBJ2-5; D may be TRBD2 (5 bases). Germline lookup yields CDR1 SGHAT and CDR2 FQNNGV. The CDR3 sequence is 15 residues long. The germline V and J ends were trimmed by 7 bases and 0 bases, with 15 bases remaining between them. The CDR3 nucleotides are TGTGCCAGCACCCTTCGACTATCTTACCAAGAGACCCAGTACTTC. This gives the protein CASTLRLSYQETQYF. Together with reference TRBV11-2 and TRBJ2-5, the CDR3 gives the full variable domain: EAGVAQSPRYKIIEKRQSVAFWCNPISGHATLYWYQQILGQGPKLLIQFQNNGVVDDSQLPKDRFSAERLKGVDSTLKIQPAKLEDSAVYLCASTLRLSYQETQYFGPGTRLLVL.

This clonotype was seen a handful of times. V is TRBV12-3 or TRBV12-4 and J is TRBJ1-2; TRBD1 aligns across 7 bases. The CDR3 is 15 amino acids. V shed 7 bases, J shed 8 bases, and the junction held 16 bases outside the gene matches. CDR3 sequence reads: CASTNPQGPNTGYTF. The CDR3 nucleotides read TGTGCCAGCACCAACCCACAGGGGCCCAACACGGGCTACACCTTC.

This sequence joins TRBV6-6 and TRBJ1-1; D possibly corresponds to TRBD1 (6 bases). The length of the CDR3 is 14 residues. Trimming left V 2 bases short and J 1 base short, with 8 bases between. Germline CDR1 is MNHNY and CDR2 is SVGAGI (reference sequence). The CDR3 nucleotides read TGTGCCAGCAGTTACACAGGGACGAACACTGAAGCTTTCTTT. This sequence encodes CASSYTGTNTEAFF.

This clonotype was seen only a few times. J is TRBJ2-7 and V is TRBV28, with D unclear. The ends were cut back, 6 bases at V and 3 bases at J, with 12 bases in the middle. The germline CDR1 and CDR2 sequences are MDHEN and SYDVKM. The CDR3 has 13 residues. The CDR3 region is CASSRTVIYEQYF. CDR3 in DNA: TGTGCCAGCAGCCGCACGGTGATCTACGAGCAGTACTTC.

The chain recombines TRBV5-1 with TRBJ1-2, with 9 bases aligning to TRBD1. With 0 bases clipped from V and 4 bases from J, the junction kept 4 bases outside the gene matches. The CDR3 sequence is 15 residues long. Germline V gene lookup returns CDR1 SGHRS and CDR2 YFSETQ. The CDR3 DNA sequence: TGCGCCAGCAGCTTGGGGGACAGGGTATCCTATGGCTACACCTTC. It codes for CASSLGDRVSYGYTF. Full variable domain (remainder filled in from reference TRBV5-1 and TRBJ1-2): KAGVTQTPRYLIKTRGQQVTLSCSPISGHRSVSWYQQTPGQGLQFLFEYFSETQRNKGNFPGRFSGRQFSNSRSEMNVSTLELGDSALYLCASSLGDRVSYGYTFGSGTRLTVV.

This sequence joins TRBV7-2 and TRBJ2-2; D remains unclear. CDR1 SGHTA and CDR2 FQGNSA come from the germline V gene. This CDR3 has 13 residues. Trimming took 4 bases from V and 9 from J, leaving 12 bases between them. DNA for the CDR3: TGTGCCAGCAGCTCCCTCGCGAGCCGGGAGCTGTTTTTT. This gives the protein CASSSLASRELFF.

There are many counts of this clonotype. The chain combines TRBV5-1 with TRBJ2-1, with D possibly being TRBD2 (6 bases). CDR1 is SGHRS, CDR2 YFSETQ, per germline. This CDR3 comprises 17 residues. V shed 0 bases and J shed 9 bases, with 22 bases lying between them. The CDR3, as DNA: TGCGCCAGCAGCTTGGGTCCCCGACTAGGGCGATCGAGTGAGCAGTTCTTC. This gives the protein CASSLGPRLGRSSEQFF.

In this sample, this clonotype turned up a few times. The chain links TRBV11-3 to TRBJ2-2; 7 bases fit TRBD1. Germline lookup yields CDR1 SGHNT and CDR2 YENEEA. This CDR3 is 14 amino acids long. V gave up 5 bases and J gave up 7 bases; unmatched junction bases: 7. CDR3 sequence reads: CASSDDRVNGELFF. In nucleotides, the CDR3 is TGTGCCAGCAGCGATGACAGGGTTAACGGGGAGCTGTTTTTT.

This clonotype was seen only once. The CDR3 spells CSAEGEVAGELFF. DNA for the CDR3: TGCAGCGCCGAGGGGGAGGTGGCCGGGGAGCTGTTTTTT. V usage is TRBV29-1 and J usage is TRBJ2-2; D may match TRBD1 or TRBD2 (6 bases each). Germline CDR1 reads SQVTM; CDR2 reads ANQGSEA. V was clipped by 7 bases and J by 6 bases, with 15 bases between them. This CDR3 is 13 amino acids long.

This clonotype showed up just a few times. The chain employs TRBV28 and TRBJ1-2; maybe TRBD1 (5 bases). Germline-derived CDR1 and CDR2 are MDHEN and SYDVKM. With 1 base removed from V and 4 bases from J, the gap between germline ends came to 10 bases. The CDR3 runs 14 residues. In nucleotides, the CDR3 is TGTGCCAGCAGTTTATACCGGGACGGCTATGGCTACACCTTC. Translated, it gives CASSLYRDGYGYTF.

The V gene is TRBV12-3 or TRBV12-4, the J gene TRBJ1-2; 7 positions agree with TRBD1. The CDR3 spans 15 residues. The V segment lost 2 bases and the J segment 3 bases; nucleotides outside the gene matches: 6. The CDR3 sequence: CASSLSLGTDYGYTF. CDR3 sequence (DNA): TGTGCCAGCAGTTTAAGTCTTGGGACAGACTATGGCTACACCTTC.

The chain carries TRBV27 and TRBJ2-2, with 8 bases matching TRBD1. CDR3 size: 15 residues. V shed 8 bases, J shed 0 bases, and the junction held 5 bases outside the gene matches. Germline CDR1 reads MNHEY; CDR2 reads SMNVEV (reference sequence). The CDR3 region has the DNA TGTGCCAGCCAACCAGGGGGCGCGAACACCGGGGAGCTGTTTTTT. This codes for CASQPGGANTGELFF.